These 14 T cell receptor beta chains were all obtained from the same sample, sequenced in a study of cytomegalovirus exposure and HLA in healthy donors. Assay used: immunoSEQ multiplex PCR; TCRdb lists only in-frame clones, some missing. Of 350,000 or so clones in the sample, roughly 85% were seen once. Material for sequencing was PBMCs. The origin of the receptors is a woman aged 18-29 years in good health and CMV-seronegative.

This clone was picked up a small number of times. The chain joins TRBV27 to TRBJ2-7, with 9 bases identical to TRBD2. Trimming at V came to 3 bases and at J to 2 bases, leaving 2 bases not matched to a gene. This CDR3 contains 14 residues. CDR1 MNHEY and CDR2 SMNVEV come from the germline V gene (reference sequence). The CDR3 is CASSLASGTYEQYF. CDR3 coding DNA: TGTGCCAGCAGTTTGGCTAGCGGGACCTACGAGCAGTACTTC.

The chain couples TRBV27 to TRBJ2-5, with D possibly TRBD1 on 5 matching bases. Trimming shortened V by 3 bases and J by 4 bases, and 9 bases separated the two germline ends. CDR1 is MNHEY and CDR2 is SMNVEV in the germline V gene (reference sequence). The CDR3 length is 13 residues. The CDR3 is CASSLGRIETQYF. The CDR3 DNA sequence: TGTGCCAGCAGTTTGGGGCGAATAGAGACCCAGTACTTC.

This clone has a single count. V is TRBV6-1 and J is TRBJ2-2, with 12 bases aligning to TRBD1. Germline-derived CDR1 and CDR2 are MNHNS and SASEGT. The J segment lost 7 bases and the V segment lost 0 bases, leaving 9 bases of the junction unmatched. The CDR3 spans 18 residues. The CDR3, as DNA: TGTGCCAGCAGTGAAGCGCTTCGAGGGACAGGGGGCATCGGGGAGCTGTTTTTT. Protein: CASSEALRGTGGIGELFF.

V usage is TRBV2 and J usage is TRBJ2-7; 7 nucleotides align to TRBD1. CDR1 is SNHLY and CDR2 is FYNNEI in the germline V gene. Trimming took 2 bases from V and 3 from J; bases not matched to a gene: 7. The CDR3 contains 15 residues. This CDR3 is CASSESQGVYYEQYF. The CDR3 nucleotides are TGTGCCAGCAGTGAAAGTCAGGGGGTATACTACGAGCAGTACTTC.

CDR3 loop: CASSERPSGRASNEQFF. The CDR3 DNA reads TGTGCCAGCAGCGAACGTCCTAGCGGGAGGGCCTCCAATGAGCAGTTCTTC. This sequence joins TRBV9 and TRBJ2-1; TRBD2 matches at 12 bases. The CDR3 extends over 17 amino acids. V trimming: 3 bases; J trimming: 6 bases; junction bases outside the gene matches: 10. Per germline, CDR1 SGDLS and CDR2 YYNGEE.

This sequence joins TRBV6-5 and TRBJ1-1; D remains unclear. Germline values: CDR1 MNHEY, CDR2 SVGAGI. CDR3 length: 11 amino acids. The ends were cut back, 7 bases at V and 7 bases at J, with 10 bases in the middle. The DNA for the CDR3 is TGTGCCAGCAACTACGAGGGTGAAGCTTTCTTT. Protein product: CASNYEGEAFF.

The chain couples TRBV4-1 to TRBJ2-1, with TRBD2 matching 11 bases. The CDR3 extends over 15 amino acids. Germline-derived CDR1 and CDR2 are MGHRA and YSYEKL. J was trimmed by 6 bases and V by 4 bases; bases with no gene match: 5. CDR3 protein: CASSPPTSGINEQFF. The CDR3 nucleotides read TGCGCCAGCAGCCCGCCGACTAGCGGGATCAATGAGCAGTTCTTC.

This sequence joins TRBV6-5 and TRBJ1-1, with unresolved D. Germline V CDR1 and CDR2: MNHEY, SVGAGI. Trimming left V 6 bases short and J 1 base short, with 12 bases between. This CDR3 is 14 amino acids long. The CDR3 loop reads CASSSSSGNTEAFF. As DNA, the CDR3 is TGTGCCAGCAGCTCGTCATCGGGGAACACTGAAGCTTTCTTT.

The CDR3 sequence: CASSQEGQGAGEQYF. In DNA, the CDR3 is TGCGCCAGCAGCCAAGAAGGACAGGGGGCGGGGGAGCAGTACTTC. This chain links TRBV4-3 with TRBJ2-7; 11 nucleotides match TRBD1. This CDR3 has 15 residues. Germline lookup yields CDR1 LGHNA and CDR2 YSLEER. Germline trimming cut 0 bases from V and 7 bases from J; bases unmatched to any gene: 5.

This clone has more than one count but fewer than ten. CDR3 loop: CASSLHRWGHSNYGYTF. For the CDR3, the DNA is TGTGCCAGCAGTTTACACAGGTGGGGACATTCTAACTATGGCTACACCTTC. The chain carries TRBV28 and TRBJ1-2; the D gene is possibly TRBD1 (6 bases). The V end was cut by 2 bases, the J end by 0 bases, with 16 bases between. Germline CDR1 reads MDHEN; CDR2 reads SYDVKM. The CDR3 spans 17 residues.

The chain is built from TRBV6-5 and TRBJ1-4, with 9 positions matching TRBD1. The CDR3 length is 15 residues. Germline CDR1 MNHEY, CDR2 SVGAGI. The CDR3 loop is CTQDRGDPRNEKLFF. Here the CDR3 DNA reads TGTACCCAGGACAGGGGCGATCCGCGTAATGAAAAACTGTTTTTT.

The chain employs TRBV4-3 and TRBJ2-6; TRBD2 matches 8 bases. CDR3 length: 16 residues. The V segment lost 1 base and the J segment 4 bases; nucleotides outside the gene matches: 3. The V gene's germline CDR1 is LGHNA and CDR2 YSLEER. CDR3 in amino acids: CASSQVGLGGANVLTF. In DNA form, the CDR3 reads TGCGCCAGCAGCCAAGTGGGACTAGGGGGGGCCAACGTCCTGACTTTC.

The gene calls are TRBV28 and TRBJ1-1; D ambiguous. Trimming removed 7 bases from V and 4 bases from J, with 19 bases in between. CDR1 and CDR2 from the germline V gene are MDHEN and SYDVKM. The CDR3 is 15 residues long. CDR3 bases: TGTGCCAGCATACCCTGGCGGAAGCGAAGCACTGAAGCTTTCTTT. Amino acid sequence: CASIPWRKRSTEAFF. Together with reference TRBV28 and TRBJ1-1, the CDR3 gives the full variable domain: DVKVTQSSRYLVKRTGEKVFLECVQDMDHENMFWYRQDPGLGLRLIYFSYDVKMKEKGDIPEGYSVSREKKERFSLILESASTNQTSMYLCASIPWRKRSTEAFFGQGTRLTVV.

The chain's CDR3 is CATSRGTSGPYEQYF. The CDR3 coding sequence is TGTGCCACCAGCAGAGGGACTAGCGGGCCCTACGAGCAGTACTTC. The chain recombines TRBV15 with TRBJ2-7; 11 nucleotides align to TRBD2. There are 15 residues in the CDR3. V was clipped by 1 base and J by 2 bases; unmatched bases: 1. Germline V gene data show CDR1 as LNHNV and CDR2 as YYDKDF (reference sequence).